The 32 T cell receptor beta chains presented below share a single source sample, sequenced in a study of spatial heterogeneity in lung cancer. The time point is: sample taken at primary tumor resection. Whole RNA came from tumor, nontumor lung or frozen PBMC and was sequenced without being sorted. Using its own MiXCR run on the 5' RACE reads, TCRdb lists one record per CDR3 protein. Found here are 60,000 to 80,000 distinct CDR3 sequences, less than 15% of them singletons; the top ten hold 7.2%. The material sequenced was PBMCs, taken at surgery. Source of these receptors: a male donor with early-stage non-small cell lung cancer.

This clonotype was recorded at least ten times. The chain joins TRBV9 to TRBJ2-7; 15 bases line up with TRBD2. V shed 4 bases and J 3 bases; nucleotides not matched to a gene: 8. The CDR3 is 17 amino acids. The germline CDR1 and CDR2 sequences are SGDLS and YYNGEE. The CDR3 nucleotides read TGTGCCAGCAGCCCCCGGACTAGCGGGAGGGCCATCTACGAGCAGTACTTC. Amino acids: CASSPRTSGRAIYEQYF.

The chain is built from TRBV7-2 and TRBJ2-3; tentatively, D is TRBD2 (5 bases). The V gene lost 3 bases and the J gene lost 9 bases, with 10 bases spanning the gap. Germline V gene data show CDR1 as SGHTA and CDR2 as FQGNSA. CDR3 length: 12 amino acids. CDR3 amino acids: CASSFSSGTQYF. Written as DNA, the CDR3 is TGTGCCAGCAGCTTTTCTTCGGGAACGCAGTATTTT.

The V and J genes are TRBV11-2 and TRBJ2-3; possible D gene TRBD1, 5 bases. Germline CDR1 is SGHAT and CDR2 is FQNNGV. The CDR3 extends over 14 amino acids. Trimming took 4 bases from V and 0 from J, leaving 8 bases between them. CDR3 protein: CASSSQGSTDTQYF. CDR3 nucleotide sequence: TGTGCCAGCAGCTCTCAGGGAAGCACAGATACGCAGTATTTT.

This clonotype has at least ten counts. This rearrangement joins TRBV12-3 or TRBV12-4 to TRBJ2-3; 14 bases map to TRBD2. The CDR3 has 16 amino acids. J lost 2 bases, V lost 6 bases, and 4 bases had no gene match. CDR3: CASRRLAGGVTDTQYF. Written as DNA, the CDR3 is TGTGCCAGCAGACGACTAGCGGGAGGGGTCACAGATACGCAGTATTTT.

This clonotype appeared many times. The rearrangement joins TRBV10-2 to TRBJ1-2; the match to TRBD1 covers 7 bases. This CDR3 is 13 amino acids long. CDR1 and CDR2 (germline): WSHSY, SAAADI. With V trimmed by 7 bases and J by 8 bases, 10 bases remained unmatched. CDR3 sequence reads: CASTITGEGGYTF. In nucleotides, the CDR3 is TGCGCCAGCACAATAACAGGGGAAGGAGGCTACACCTTC.

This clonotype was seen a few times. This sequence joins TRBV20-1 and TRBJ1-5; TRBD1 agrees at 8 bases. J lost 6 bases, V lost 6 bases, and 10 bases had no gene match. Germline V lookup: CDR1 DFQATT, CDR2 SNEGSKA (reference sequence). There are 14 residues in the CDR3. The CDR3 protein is CSAQSRGRVQPQHF. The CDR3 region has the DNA TGCAGTGCCCAGAGCAGGGGGCGCGTTCAGCCCCAGCATTTT.

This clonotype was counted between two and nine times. The DNA of the CDR3 is TGCAGTGCTTGGCTTCAGGGATCAGATACGCAGTATTTT. It yields the protein CSAWLQGSDTQYF. V is TRBV20-1 and J is TRBJ2-3; the D gene is possibly TRBD1 (5 bases). Germline V lookup: CDR1 DFQATT, CDR2 SNEGSKA (reference sequence). The V gene lost 5 bases and the J gene lost 4 bases, with 13 bases spanning the gap. This CDR3 is 13 amino acids long.

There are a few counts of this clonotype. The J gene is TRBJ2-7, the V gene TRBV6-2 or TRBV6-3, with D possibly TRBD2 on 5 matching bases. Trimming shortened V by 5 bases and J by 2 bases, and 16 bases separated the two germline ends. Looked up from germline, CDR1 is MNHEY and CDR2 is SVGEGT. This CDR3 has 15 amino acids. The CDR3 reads CASSAYGGLPYEQYF. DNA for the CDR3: TGTGCCAGCAGTGCCTATGGCGGACTTCCCTACGAGCAGTACTTC.

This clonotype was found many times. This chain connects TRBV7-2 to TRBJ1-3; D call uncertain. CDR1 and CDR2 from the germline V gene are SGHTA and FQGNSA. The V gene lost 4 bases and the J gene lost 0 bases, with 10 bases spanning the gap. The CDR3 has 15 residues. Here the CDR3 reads CASSSMSSSGNTIYF. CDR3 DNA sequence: TGTGCCAGCAGCTCTATGAGTAGCTCTGGAAACACCATATATTTT.

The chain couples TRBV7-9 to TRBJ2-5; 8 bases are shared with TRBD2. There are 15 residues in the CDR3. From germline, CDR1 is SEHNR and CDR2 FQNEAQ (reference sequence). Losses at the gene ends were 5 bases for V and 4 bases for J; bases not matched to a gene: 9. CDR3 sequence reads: CASSRTGGPGETQYF. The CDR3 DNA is TGTGCCAGCAGCCGTACGGGAGGGCCGGGAGAGACCCAGTACTTC.

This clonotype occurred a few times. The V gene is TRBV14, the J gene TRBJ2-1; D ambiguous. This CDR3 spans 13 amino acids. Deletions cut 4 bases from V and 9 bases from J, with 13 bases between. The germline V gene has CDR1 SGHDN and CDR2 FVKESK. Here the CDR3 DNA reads TGTGCCAGCAGCCCCACGACGTCCGCTGAGCAGTTCTTC. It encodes CASSPTTSAEQFF.

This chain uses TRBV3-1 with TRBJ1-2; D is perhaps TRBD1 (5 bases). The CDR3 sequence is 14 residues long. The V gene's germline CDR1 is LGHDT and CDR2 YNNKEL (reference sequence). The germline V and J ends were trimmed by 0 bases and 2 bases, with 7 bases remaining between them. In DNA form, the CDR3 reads TGTGCCAGCAGCCAAGAGGGGGAGAACTATGGCTACACCTTC. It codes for CASSQEGENYGYTF.

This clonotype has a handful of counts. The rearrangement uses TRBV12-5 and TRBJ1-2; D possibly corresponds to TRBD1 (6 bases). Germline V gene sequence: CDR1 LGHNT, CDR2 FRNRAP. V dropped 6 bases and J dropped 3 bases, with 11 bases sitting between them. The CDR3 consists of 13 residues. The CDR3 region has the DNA TGTGCTAGTGGACCCGGACAGTACTATGGCTACACCTTC. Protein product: CASGPGQYYGYTF.

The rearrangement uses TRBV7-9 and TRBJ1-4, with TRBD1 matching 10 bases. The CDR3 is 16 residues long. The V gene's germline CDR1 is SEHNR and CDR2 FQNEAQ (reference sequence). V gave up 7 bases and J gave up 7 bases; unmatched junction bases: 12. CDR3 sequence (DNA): TGTGCCAGCACCCATTCGGACAGGGGGTTTGTTGAAAAACTGTTTTTT. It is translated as CASTHSDRGFVEKLFF.

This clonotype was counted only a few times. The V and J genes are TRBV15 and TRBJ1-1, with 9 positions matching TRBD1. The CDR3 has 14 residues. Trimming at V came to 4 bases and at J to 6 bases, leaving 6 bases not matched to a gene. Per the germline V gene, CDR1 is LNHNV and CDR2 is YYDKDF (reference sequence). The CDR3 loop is CATSKGQGGAEAFF. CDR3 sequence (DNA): TGTGCCACCAGCAAGGGACAGGGCGGCGCTGAAGCTTTCTTT.

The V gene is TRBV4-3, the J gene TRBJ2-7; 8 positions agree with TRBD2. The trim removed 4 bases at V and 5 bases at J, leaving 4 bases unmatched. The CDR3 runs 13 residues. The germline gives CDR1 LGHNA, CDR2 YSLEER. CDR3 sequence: CASSPPGGDEQYF. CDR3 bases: TGCGCCAGCAGCCCCCCGGGGGGGGACGAGCAGTACTTC.

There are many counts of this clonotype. In nucleotides, the CDR3 is TGCAGCGTAAGTGGGGGTGCAGATACGCAGTATTTT. Translating gives CSVSGGADTQYF. The chain combines TRBV29-1 with TRBJ2-3; D may match TRBD1 or TRBD2 (5 bases each). The CDR3 is 12 amino acids. Trimming removed 6 bases from V and 4 bases from J, with 11 bases in between. Germline V gene lookup returns CDR1 SQVTM and CDR2 ANQGSEA.

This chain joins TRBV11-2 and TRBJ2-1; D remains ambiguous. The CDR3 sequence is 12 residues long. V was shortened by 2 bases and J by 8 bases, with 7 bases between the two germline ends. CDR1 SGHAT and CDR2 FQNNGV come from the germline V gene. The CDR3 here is CASSLYEHEQFF. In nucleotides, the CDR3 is TGTGCCAGCAGCTTATACGAGCATGAGCAGTTCTTC.

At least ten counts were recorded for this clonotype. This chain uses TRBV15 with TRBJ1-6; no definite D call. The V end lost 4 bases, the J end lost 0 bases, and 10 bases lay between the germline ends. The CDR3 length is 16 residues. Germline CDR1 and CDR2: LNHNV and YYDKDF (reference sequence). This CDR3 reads CATSTKGSSYNSPLHF. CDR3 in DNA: TGTGCCACCAGCACAAAGGGAAGCTCCTATAATTCACCCCTCCACTTT.

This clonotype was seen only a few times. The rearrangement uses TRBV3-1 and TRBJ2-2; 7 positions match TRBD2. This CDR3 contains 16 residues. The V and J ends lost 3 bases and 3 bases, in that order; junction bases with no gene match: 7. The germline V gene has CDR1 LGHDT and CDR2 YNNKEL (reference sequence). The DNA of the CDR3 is TGTGCCAGCAGCCAGTTCCTAGCGGCTGACACCGGGGAGCTGTTTTTT. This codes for CASSQFLAADTGELFF.

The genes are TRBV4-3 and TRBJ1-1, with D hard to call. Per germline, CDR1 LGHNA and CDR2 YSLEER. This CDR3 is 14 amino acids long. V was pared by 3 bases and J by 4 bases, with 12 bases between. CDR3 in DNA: TGCGCCAGCAGCCAGACCCCCCGCCCCACTGAAGCTTTCTTT. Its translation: CASSQTPRPTEAFF.

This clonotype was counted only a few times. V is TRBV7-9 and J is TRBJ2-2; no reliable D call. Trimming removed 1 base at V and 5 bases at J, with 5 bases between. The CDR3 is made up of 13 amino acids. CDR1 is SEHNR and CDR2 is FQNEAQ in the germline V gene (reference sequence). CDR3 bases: TGTGCCAGCAGCTTAGTCCGTACCGGGGAGCTGTTTTTT. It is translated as CASSLVRTGELFF.

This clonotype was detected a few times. The CDR3 DNA reads TGCGCCAGCAGCCCAGCCGGGACAGTCTACTCCTACGAGCAGTACTTC. This codes for CASSPAGTVYSYEQYF. This chain uses TRBV5-1 with TRBJ2-7; TRBD1 matches at 7 bases. Germline V gives CDR1 SGHRS, CDR2 YFSETQ. V shed 4 bases, J shed 0 bases, and the junction held 10 bases outside the gene matches. This CDR3 contains 16 residues.

The CDR3 nucleotides are TGTGCCTGTTCGCTCCTAACACCTGAAGCTTTCTTT. Translated, it gives CACSLLTPEAFF. This chain links TRBV30 with TRBJ1-1; D unclear. With 6 bases removed from V and 6 bases from J, the gap between germline ends came to 14 bases. Germline V gives CDR1 GTSNPN, CDR2 SVGIG (reference sequence). This CDR3 spans 12 amino acids.

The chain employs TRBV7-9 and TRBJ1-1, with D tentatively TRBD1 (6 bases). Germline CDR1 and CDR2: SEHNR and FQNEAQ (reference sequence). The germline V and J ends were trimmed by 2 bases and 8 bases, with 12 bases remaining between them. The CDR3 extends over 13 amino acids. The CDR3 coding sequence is TGTGCCAGCAGCTTATCGCCTACAGGGGAAGCTTTCTTT. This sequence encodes CASSLSPTGEAFF. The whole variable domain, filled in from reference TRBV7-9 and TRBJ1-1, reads DTGVSQNPRHKITKRGQNVTFRCDPISEHNRLYWYRQTLGQGPEFLTYFQNEAQLEKSRLLSDRFSAERPKGSFSTLEIQRTEQGDSAMYLCASSLSPTGEAFFGQGTRLTVV.

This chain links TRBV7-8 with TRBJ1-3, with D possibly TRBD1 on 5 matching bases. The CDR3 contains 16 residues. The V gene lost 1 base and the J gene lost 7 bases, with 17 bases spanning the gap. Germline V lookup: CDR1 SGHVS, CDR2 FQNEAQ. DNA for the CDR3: TGTGCCAGCAGCTTAGGATTCGCCGCAGCAGGGAACACCATATATTTT. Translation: CASSLGFAAAGNTIYF.

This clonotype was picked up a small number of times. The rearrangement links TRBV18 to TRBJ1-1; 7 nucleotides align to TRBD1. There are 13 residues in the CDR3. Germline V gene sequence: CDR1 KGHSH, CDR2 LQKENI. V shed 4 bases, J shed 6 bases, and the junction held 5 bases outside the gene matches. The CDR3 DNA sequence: TGTGCCAGCTCACTACACAGGGGCGCTGAAGCTTTCTTT. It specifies CASSLHRGAEAFF. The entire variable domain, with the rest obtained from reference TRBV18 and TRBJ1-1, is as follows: NAGVMQNPRHLVRRRGQEARLRCSPMKGHSHVYWYRQLPEEGLKFMVYLQKENIIDESGMPKERFSAEFPKEGPSILRIQQVVRGDSAAYFCASSLHRGAEAFFGQGTRLTVV.

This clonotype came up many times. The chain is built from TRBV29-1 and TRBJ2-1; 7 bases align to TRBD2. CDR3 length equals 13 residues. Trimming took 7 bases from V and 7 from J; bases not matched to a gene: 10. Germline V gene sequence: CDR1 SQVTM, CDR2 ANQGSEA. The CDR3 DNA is TGCAGCGCCCTGGCGGGAGTGGCGAATGAGCAGTTCTTC. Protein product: CSALAGVANEQFF.

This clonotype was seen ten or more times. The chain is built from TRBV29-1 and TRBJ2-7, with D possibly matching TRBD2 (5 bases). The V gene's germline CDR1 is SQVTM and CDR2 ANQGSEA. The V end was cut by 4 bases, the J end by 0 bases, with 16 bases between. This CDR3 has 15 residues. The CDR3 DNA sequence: TGCAGCGTTGGTTACGGGGTCTTCAGCTCCTACGAGCAGTACTTC. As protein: CSVGYGVFSSYEQYF.

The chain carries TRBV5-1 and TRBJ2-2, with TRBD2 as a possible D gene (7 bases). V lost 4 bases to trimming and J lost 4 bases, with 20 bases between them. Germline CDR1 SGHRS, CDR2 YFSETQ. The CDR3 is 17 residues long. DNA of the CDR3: TGCGCCAGCAGCCCCCTGGGGGGGGCCCTTAGCACCGGGGAGCTGTTTTTT. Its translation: CASSPLGGALSTGELFF. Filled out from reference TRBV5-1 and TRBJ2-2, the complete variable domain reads KAGVTQTPRYLIKTRGQQVTLSCSPISGHRSVSWYQQTPGQGLQFLFEYFSETQRNKGNFPGRFSGRQFSNSRSEMNVSTLELGDSALYLCASSPLGGALSTGELFFGEGSRLTVL.

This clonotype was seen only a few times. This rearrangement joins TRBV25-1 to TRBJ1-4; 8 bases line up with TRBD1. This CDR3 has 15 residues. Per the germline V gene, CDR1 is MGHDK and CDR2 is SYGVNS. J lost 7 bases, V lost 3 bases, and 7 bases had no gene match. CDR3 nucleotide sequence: TGTGCCAGCAGTGATCCGGGACAGGACCTTGAAAAACTGTTTTTT. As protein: CASSDPGQDLEKLFF.

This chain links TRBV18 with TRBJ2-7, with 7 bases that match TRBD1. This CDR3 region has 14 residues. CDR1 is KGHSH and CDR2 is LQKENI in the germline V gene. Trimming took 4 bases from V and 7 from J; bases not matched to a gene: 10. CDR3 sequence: CASSQGAQNGEQYF. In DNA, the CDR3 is TGTGCCAGCTCACAGGGGGCGCAAAATGGAGAGCAGTACTTC. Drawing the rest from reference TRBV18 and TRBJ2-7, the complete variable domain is NAGVMQNPRHLVRRRGQEARLRCSPMKGHSHVYWYRQLPEEGLKFMVYLQKENIIDESGMPKERFSAEFPKEGPSILRIQQVVRGDSAAYFCASSQGAQNGEQYFGPGTRLTVT.